This note documents a single T cell receptor (beta chain) sequence. The entry originates in a study of blood T cell repertoires in COVID-19. Background on the study: Acute-phase and convalescent COVID-19 samples originated in the United States, Italy and Spain. PBMCs, B-cell-depleted T cells, or T cells were the source of the cDNA or gDNA that made up the material.

How the authors handled the data: Reference gene primers were amplified, and this amplification served to estimate nucleated cell counts. Using immunoSEQ multiplex PCR, the repertoire was profiled, and TCRdb retains in-frame clones only, with some absent. Clone size and the V and J calls come from that table; the DNA yielded D and trimming. The data show roughly 140,000 clones, under 90% seen once. Sequencing input: peripheral blood. This clonotype was sampled from a human donor in a cohort sampled during active COVID-19.

Here the CDR3 DNA reads TGTGCCAGCAGCCGATTCAGGGGAGGGAGCGATGAGCAGTTCTTC. The encoded protein is CASSRFRGGSDEQFF. This chain connects TRBV14 to TRBJ2-1, with D possibly matching TRBD2 (7 bases). The CDR3 loop spans 15 amino acids. Germline V gene lookup returns CDR1 SGHDN and CDR2 FVKESK. V was trimmed by 4 bases and J by 8 bases, leaving 18 bases between them.